This T cell receptor (beta chain) is from a study of PD-1 blockade in classical Hodgkin lymphoma. Method: immunoSEQ multiplex PCR; TCRdb's copy keeps in-frame clones and lacks some. The sample lists over 90,000 clones, 75% to 90% occurring once. J lost 1 base, V lost 4 bases, and 14 bases had no gene match. Germline lookup yields CDR1 SNHLY and CDR2 FYNNEI. CDR3 length equals 20 residues. Relapse after autologous stem cell transplantation occurred in every patient, and brentuximab vedotin exposure varied. The sequence was collected from a human donor with classical Hodgkin lymphoma. This specimen was peripheral blood mononuclear cells (PBMCs), taken before the second cycle of nivolumab. The V gene is TRBV2, the J gene TRBJ2-3; 13 nucleotides agree with TRBD2. The CDR3 region is CASSGGLAGAVPSRTDTQYF. In DNA form, the CDR3 reads TGTGCCAGCAGTGGCGGACTAGCGGGGGCCGTTCCCAGTCGCACAGATACGCAGTATTTT.